This T cell receptor (beta chain) was profiled in a study of T-cell memory formation after mild COVID-19. V lost 0 bases, J lost 11 bases, and 14 bases lay in between. The CDR3 consists of 13 residues. CDR1 is MNHEY, CDR2 SVGAGI, per germline. TCR alpha and TCR beta cDNA libraries carrying sample barcodes and UMIs came from 5'RACE with constant-segment primers. Using its own MiXCR run on the 5' RACE reads, TCRdb lists one record per CDR3 protein. The sample shows roughly 450,000 distinct CDR3 sequences, about 18% of them seen only once. The sequencing input was PBMCs or a T cell subset sorted from them (not recorded which). This chain uses TRBV6-5 with TRBJ2-7, with unresolved D. The TCR sequence derives from an adult woman who had mild COVID-19 (a few samples of this study predate the infection). Cell type and time point are not known. The CDR3 reads CASSYSAPHPEYF. CDR3 coding DNA: TGTGCCAGCAGTTACTCGGCTCCTCACCCGGAGTACTTC.